The 8 T cell receptor beta chains below all came from one sample that was sequenced in a study of blood T cells in healthy people across ages. It was with a sample-barcoded 5' primer and a J-beta primer mix that a second PCR of roughly 7 to 12 cycles was run. TCRdb passed the 5' RACE reads through MiXCR, listing each CDR3 protein once. The data hold about 1.6 million distinct CDR3 sequences, with about 32% observed a single time. The material sequenced was blood. The source is a woman aged 25 to 45 in good health.

The table lists this clonotype with a few counts. The rearrangement joins TRBV20-1 to TRBJ1-5, with TRBD1 as a possible D gene (5 bases). The CDR3 is 13 residues long. In germline, CDR1 is DFQATT, CDR2 SNEGSKA (reference sequence). The germline V and J ends were trimmed by 1 base and 4 bases, with 8 bases remaining between them. The CDR3 region is CSARARENQPQHF. The DNA of the CDR3 is TGCAGTGCTAGAGCCAGGGAGAATCAGCCCCAGCATTTT.

This chain uses TRBV5-1 with TRBJ2-1, with D unresolved. V lost 5 bases and J 4 bases, leaving 22 bases between the germline ends. This CDR3 contains 17 residues. Per germline, CDR1 SGHRS and CDR2 YFSETQ. CDR3 nucleotides: TGCGCCAGCAGTTTTGCGATGGGTTTGTTTACTTACAATGAGCAGTTCTTC. As protein: CASSFAMGLFTYNEQFF.

This clonotype was counted between two and nine times. The gene calls are TRBV7-9 and TRBJ2-1, with 7 bases fitting TRBD1. CDR3 length equals 15 residues. The germline gives CDR1 SEHNR, CDR2 FQNEAQ (reference sequence). J was trimmed by 2 bases and V by 1 base; bases with no gene match: 2. CDR3: CASSLVGQAYNEQFF. CDR3 DNA sequence: TGTGCCAGCAGCTTAGTCGGACAGGCCTACAATGAGCAGTTCTTC.

This clonotype showed up many times. The chain has TRBV20-1 and TRBJ1-5; 9 nucleotides line up with TRBD1. The V gene's germline CDR1 is DFQATT and CDR2 SNEGSKA (reference sequence). Trimming took 6 bases from V and 4 from J; bases not matched to a gene: 1. CDR3 size: 12 residues. In nucleotides, the CDR3 is TGCAGTGCGGGACAGGGTAATCAGCCCCAGCATTTT. As protein: CSAGQGNQPQHF.

The V gene is TRBV5-1, the J gene TRBJ1-6, with 8 nucleotides matching TRBD1. Germline CDR1 SGHRS, CDR2 YFSETQ. Trimming removed 1 base from V and 10 bases from J; junction bases left unmatched: 13. The CDR3 is 17 amino acids. CDR3 sequence (DNA): TGCGCCAGCAGCTTGAGAGGGGACAGGTCCCTGAGCTCACCCCTCCACTTT. This codes for CASSLRGDRSLSSPLHF.

The chain employs TRBV10-3 and TRBJ2-3; 10 nucleotides match TRBD2. CDR1 is ENHRY and CDR2 is SYGVKD in the germline V gene. V shed 7 bases and J 5 bases; nucleotides not matched to a gene: 6. This CDR3 is 14 amino acids long. The CDR3 loop reads CAITPGLARDTQYF. CDR3 DNA: TGTGCCATCACTCCGGGACTAGCGAGAGATACGCAGTATTTT.

The chain links TRBV7-9 to TRBJ2-5; tentative D call: TRBD1 (6 bases). The closer fit of TRBJ2-1 to the DNA end suggests the J call may be wrong. This CDR3 has 14 amino acids. The germline V gene encodes CDR1 SEHNR and CDR2 FQNEAQ (reference sequence). The CDR3 loop reads CAIQLGASQETQFF. CDR3 bases: TGTGCCATCCAGTTGGGGGCAAGCCAAGAGACCCAGTTCTTC.

This sequence joins TRBV4-2 and TRBJ2-3; D call uncertain. CDR1 and CDR2 from the germline V gene are LGHNA and YNFKEQ. This CDR3 has 16 amino acids. V lost 0 bases, J lost 0 bases, and 10 bases lay in between. The CDR3 region has the DNA TGTGCCAGCAGCCAAGACTACCAAGTAAGCACAGATACGCAGTATTTT. It is translated as CASSQDYQVSTDTQYF.